A selection of T cell receptor beta chains follows, all from one sample in a study of OX40 agonist ivuxolimab in advanced cancers. Data came from immunoSEQ multiplex PCR; TCRdb stores just in-frame clones and leaves some out. This sample has about 77,000 clones, with approximately 84% found just once. The sequenced sample was CD4+ or CD8+ T cells sorted from blood, obtained in a trial of the OX40 agonist ivuxolimab. The source of these receptors is an adult with an advanced solid tumor such as melanoma, head and neck, liver or kidney cancer. CDR3s include the opening cysteine and the closing phenylalanine or tryptophan. The D gene is left open where the match is weak. Clone size, where shown, is once, few, many, or a class for clones that have expanded.

CASRTPRNNQPQHF | TGTGCCAGCCGGACACCTCGCAACAATCAGCCCCAGCATTTT | TRBJ1-5 | TRBV6-1 | . | 14 | .
CASSRTGSPDTQYF | TGTGCCAGCAGCAGGACAGGGAGTCCAGATACGCAGTATTTT | TRBJ2-3 | TRBV5-5 | TRBD1 | 14 | few
CASSISVAEAFF | TGTGCCAGTAGTATTTCTGTAGCTGAAGCTTTCTTT | TRBJ1-1 | TRBV19 | . | 12 | .
CASSPGGRTQYF | TGTGCCAGCAGCCCGGGGGGGCGTACGCAGTATTTT | TRBJ2-3 | TRBV5-4 | TRBD2 | 12 | .
CASSPLQGETQYF | TGTGCCAGTAGCCCGCTTCAGGGAGAGACCCAGTACTTC | TRBJ2-5 | TRBV19 | . | 13 | .
CASLPPIPSEAFF | TGTGCCAGTCTCCCCCCAATTCCTTCTGAAGCTTTCTTT | TRBJ1-1 | TRBV19 | . | 13 | .
CASSARLSSDTQYF | TGTGCCAGCAGCGCCAGACTGTCCTCGGATACGCAGTATTTT | TRBJ2-3 | TRBV9 | . | 14 | .
CASSFGTGGPGANVLTF | TGCGCCAGCAGCTTCGGGACAGGGGGCCCTGGGGCCAACGTCCTGACTTTC | TRBJ2-6 | TRBV5-1 | TRBD1 | 17 | .
CASSQGTSSYYEQYF | TGCGCCAGCAGCCAGGGGACTAGCAGTTACTACGAGCAGTACTTC | TRBJ2-7 | TRBV4-1 | TRBD2 | 15 | .
CASSFFSIDREGRPNEKLFF | TGCGCCAGCAGCTTTTTTTCTATCGACAGGGAGGGTCGGCCTAATGAAAAACTGTTTTTT | TRBJ1-4 | TRBV5-1 | TRBD1 | 20 | once
CASSLEFNQPQHF | TGTGCCAGCAGCTTAGAGTTCAATCAGCCCCAGCATTTT | TRBJ1-5 | TRBV7-2 | . | 13 | .
CASSLGVGGTKNIQYF | TGCGCCAGCAGCCTCGGTGTCGGAGGAACCAAAAACATTCAGTACTTC | TRBJ2-4 | TRBV4-1 | . | 16 | .
CASSYSTGRTEAFF | TGTGCCAGCAGTTACTCGACGGGTCGCACTGAAGCTTTCTTT | TRBJ1-1 | TRBV6-5 | . | 14 | .
CSVEGVDTGELFF | TGCAGCGTTGAAGGGGTGGACACCGGGGAGCTGTTTTTT | TRBJ2-2 | TRBV29-1 | . | 13 | .
CASSPSTSGGYEQYF | TGTGCCAGCTCACCATCCACTAGCGGGGGTTACGAGCAGTACTTC | TRBJ2-7 | TRBV18 | TRBD2 | 15 | .
CAASNPVSYEQYF | TGTGCCGCCTCAAACCCCGTCTCCTACGAGCAGTACTTC | TRBJ2-7 | TRBV10-3 | . | 13 | .
CASSQTNNEQFF | TGCGCCAGCAGCCAGACGAACAATGAGCAGTTCTTC | TRBJ2-1 | TRBV4-1 | . | 12 | medium-sized
CASSLSGTGINYGYTF | TGTGCCAGTAGTCTATCCGGGACAGGAATTAACTATGGCTACACCTTC | TRBJ1-2 | TRBV19 | TRBD1 | 16 | .
CASSMERVPQPQHF | TGTGCCAGTAGTATGGAAAGGGTTCCGCAGCCCCAGCATTTT | TRBJ1-5 | TRBV19 | . | 14 | few
CASSIEGERGGPNEQFF | TGTGCCAGTAGTATAGAAGGCGAGCGGGGGGGCCCCAATGAGCAGTTCTTC | TRBJ2-1 | TRBV19 | TRBD2 | 17 | .
CASSLVSPGNTIYF | TGCGCCAGCAGCTTGGTGAGCCCCGGAAACACCATATATTTT | TRBJ1-3 | TRBV5-1 | . | 14 | few
CASSLSRDETQYF | TGTGCCAGCAGCTTATCCAGGGACGAGACCCAGTACTTC | TRBJ2-5 | TRBV7-3 | . | 13 | .
CASSPPGLLEADTQYF | TGTGCCAGCAGCCCTCCGGGACTACTAGAAGCAGATACGCAGTATTTT | TRBJ2-3 | TRBV9 | TRBD2 | 16 | few
CASSPDGQGNIQYF | TGCGCCAGCAGTCCCGACGGACAAGGGAACATTCAGTACTTC | TRBJ2-4 | TRBV5-1 | . | 14 | .
CASSGSGTSTDTQYF | TGTGCCAGCAGTGGGAGCGGGACCAGCACAGATACGCAGTATTTT | TRBJ2-3 | TRBV28 | TRBD2 | 15 | .
CASKERAAEAFF | TGTGCCAGTAAGGAGAGGGCAGCTGAAGCTTTCTTT | TRBJ1-1 | TRBV6-1 | . | 12 | .
CASSWRTGNEQFF | TGTGCCAGCAGCTGGAGGACTGGAAATGAGCAGTTCTTC | TRBJ2-1 | TRBV7-3 | . | 13 | .
CASSPPGGASTDTQYF | TGTGCCAGCAGCCCCCCAGGTGGGGCTAGCACAGATACGCAGTATTTT | TRBJ2-3 | TRBV7-6 | . | 16 | .
CASSFKGFTGELFF | TGCGCCAGCAGCTTTAAGGGGTTCACCGGGGAGCTGTTTTTT | TRBJ2-2 | TRBV5-1 | . | 14 | .
CSVAYGPQAYEQYF | TGCAGCGTCGCGTACGGGCCTCAGGCCTACGAGCAGTACTTC | TRBJ2-7 | TRBV29-1 | . | 14 | .
CASSPHRVTGELFF | TGCGCCAGCAGCCCGCACAGGGTAACCGGGGAGCTGTTTTTT | TRBJ2-2 | TRBV5-1 | . | 14 | .
CAISESSDTQYF | TGTGCCATCAGTGAGTCGAGTGATACGCAGTATTTT | TRBJ2-3 | TRBV10-3 | . | 12 | .